The text below deals with one TCR beta chain. Its target is not known. This record belongs to a study of T cells in localized non-small cell lung cancer. Study-level points and caveats: Sequencing was limited to one tumor region, leaving the possibility of heterogeneity open. Highest T cell clonality was seen in uninvolved adjacent lung, surpassing that measured in tumor.

Method: immunoSEQ multiplex PCR; TCRdb's copy keeps in-frame clones and lacks some. This sample carries fewer than 35,000 clones, about 89% of them seen once, and the ten largest clones take less than 3%. The origin of this receptor is a female donor older than 55 with stage I lung adenocarcinoma. The sample consisted of peripheral blood, taken before any cancer treatment.

The CDR3 nucleotides are TGTGCCAGCACAACGTTTGGGGCTTCTGGGGCCAACGTCCTGACTTTC. It codes for CASTTFGASGANVLTF. The chain combines TRBV25-1 with TRBJ2-6; D is perhaps TRBD1 (5 bases). V lost 7 bases and J 1 base, leaving 14 bases between the germline ends. This CDR3 has 16 amino acids. Germline values: CDR1 MGHDK, CDR2 SYGVNS. The full variable domain, with the rest looked up from reference TRBV25-1 and TRBJ2-6, is EADIYQTPRYLVIGTGKKITLECSQTMGHDKMYWYQQDPGMELHLIHYSYGVNSTEKGDLSSESTVSRIRTEHFPLTLESARPSHTSQYLCASTTFGASGANVLTFGAGSRLTVL.